This TCR beta chain stems from a study of T-cell reconstitution after alpha-beta-depleted transplantation in children. With regard to this clonotype: Its antigen is undetermined.

Unique molecular identifiers featured in how the TCRbeta library was prepared. One entry per CDR3 protein, called by TCRdb with MiXCR from the PCR reads. The profile shows about 980,000 distinct CDR3 sequences, about 31% of them singletons. Study outcomes and limitations: From surviving recipient T cells and thymic progenitors came the high day-60 TCRbeta diversity observed in some patients. Reports say that about two months after transplant, the alpha-beta T cells came out of several hundred graft clones that had expanded.

The CDR3 contains 19 residues. Trimming cost V 3 bases and J 9 bases; bases outside gene matches: 24. The rearrangement uses TRBV12-3 or TRBV12-4 and TRBJ2-7, with 9 bases lining up with TRBD2. The clonotype was recovered from a boy under three years old who had a stem cell transplant for SCID, so the T cells may come from the graft donor. Here the sequenced sample was PBMCs, mostly from graft donor cells, taken 360 days after TCRalphabeta/CD19-depleted stem cell transplant. As DNA, the CDR3 is TGTGCCAGCAGTTTCTACCTCGGGGCTTCCGGACTAGCGAAGGGTAGGCAGTACTTC. Translated, it gives CASSFYLGASGLAKGRQYF.